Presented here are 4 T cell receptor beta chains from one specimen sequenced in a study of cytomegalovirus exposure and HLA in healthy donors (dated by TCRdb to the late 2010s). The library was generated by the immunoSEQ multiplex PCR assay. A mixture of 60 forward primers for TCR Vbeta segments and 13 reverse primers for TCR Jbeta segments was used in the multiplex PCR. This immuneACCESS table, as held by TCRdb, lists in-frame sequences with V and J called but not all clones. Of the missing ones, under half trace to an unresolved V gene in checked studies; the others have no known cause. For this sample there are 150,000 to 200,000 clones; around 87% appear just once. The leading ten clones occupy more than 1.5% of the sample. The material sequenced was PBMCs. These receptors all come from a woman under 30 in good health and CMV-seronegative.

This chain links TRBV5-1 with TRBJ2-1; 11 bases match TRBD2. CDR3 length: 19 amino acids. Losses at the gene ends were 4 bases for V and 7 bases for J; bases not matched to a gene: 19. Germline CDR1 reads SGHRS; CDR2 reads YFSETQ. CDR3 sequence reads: CASSVLAGGARPQRNEQFF. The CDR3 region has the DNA TGCGCCAGCAGCGTTTTAGCGGGGGGGGCCCGTCCACAACGGAATGAGCAGTTCTTC. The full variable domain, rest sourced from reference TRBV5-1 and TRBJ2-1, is KAGVTQTPRYLIKTRGQQVTLSCSPISGHRSVSWYQQTPGQGLQFLFEYFSETQRNKGNFPGRFSGRQFSNSRSEMNVSTLELGDSALYLCASSVLAGGARPQRNEQFFGPGTRLTVL.

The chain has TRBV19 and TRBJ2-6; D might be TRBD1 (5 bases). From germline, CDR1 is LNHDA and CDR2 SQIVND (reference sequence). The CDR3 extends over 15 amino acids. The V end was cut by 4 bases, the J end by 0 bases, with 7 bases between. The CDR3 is CASSRTLSGANVLTF. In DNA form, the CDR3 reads TGTGCCAGTAGTAGGACACTCTCTGGGGCCAACGTCCTGACTTTC.

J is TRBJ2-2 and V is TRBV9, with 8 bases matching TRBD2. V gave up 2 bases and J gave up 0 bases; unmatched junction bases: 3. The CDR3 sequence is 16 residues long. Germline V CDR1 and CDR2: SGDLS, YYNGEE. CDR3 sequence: CASSVRAGANTGELFF. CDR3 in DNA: TGTGCCAGCAGCGTCAGAGCGGGAGCGAACACCGGGGAGCTGTTTTTT.

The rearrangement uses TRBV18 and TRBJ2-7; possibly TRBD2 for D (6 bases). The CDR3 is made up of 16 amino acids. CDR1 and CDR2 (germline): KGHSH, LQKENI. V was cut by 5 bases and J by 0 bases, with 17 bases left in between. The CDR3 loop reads CASSTVEGISSYEQYF. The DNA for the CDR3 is TGTGCCAGCTCAACAGTGGAGGGAATCTCCTCCTACGAGCAGTACTTC.